This TCR beta chain was recovered during a study of cytomegalovirus exposure and HLA in healthy donors. Whole-study context: Most genotyped donors, around 86% of about 400, had Caucasian-associated genetic ancestry.

PCR amplification relied on 60 Vbeta primers (plus 13 Jbeta primers). The data were produced by immunoSEQ multiplex PCR, yet TCRdb's version contains in-frame clones alone and is incomplete. This sample yields 100,000 to 120,000 clones, of which around four fifths are seen a single time; about 6.8% belongs to the top ten. This clone has more than one count but fewer than ten. Its cognate antigen is unknown. Per the germline V gene, CDR1 is SGHAT and CDR2 is FQNNGV. The CDR3 consists of 13 residues. V lost 0 bases and J lost 4, with 6 bases in between. Study results and caveats: For TCR beta chains, V- and J-gene trimming was later linked to a missense DCLRE1C variant. HLA alleles showed associations with approximately 15,000 TCR beta sequences in a later analysis, at a 0.05 false discovery rate. According to reports, the classifier identified cytomegalovirus status with high specificity and sensitivity.

This TCR was sampled from a man aged 30 to 39 in good health and CMV-seropositive. Sequenced input: PBMCs. The V gene is TRBV11-2, the J gene TRBJ1-1; D gene uncertain. The CDR3 is CASSLDQITEAFF. The CDR3 DNA sequence: TGTGCCAGCAGCTTAGACCAGATCACTGAAGCTTTCTTT. Variable domain in full (rest from reference TRBV11-2 and TRBJ1-1): EAGVAQSPRYKIIEKRQSVAFWCNPISGHATLYWYQQILGQGPKLLIQFQNNGVVDDSQLPKDRFSAERLKGVDSTLKIQPAKLEDSAVYLCASSLDQITEAFFGQGTRLTVV.